This T cell receptor (beta chain) is from a study of shared clonotypes between healthy human individuals. To note about this clone: Distinct nucleotide sequences in the sample also encode this CDR3.

The protocol was immunoSEQ multiplex PCR, while the TCRdb copy is restricted to in-frame clones and leaves out a portion. The top ten clones hold around 1.7% of a sample with around 2.1 million clones, 85% to 95% of them seen once. CD45RO-negative CD8 cells positively selected for CCR7 made up the naive population, which excluded terminally differentiated effector memory CD45RA+ cells. The trim removed 4 bases at V and 4 bases at J, leaving 3 bases unmatched. This CDR3 has 15 amino acids. Germline V lookup: CDR1 SGHDT, CDR2 YYEEEE. This receptor was identified in a man younger than 35 in good health. Some clones in this sample may be carry-over from other donors' samples. The sample taken for sequencing was naive CD8+ T cells from PBMCs. The chain joins TRBV5-6 to TRBJ2-1, with 12 bases lining up with TRBD2. The CDR3 coding sequence is TGTGCCAGCAGCCCTACTAGCGGGAGGTACAATGAGCAGTTCTTC. Its protein is CASSPTSGRYNEQFF.